This is a list of T cell receptor beta chains from one sample in a study of T-cell reconstitution after alpha-beta-depleted transplantation in children. TCRdb reprocessed the PCR reads via MiXCR and lists one record per CDR3 protein. The sample lists hundreds of thousands of distinct CDR3 sequences, around 13% seen once, with around 2% in the top ten. The sample was PBMCs, mostly from graft donor cells, taken 360 days after TCRalphabeta/CD19-depleted stem cell transplant. The receptors originated from a male patient younger than 18 who had a stem cell transplant for acute myeloid leukemia, so the T cells may come from the graft donor. CDR3s include the opening cysteine and the closing phenylalanine or tryptophan. Each record gives: J gene, V gene, clone size, D gene, CDR3 protein, CDR3 DNA. The D gene is left open where the match is weak. Clone size is shown for a subset of rows, as once, few, many or a class of expanded clone.

J gene: TRBJ2-7
V gene: TRBV20-1
clone size: NA
D gene: TRBD2
CDR3 protein: CSTGMPGGNDYEQYF
CDR3 DNA: TGCAGTACCGGGATGCCGGGAGGTAACGACTACGAGCAGTACTTC

J gene: TRBJ2-1
V gene: TRBV19
clone size: many
D gene: TRBD1
CDR3 protein: CASSIRTQGEQFF
CDR3 DNA: TGTGCCAGTAGTATACGGACACAGGGGGAGCAGTTCTTC

J gene: TRBJ2-7
V gene: TRBV20-1
clone size: many
D gene: TRBD2
CDR3 protein: CSGHASGRDEQYF
CDR3 DNA: TGCAGTGGTCACGCTAGCGGGAGGGACGAGCAGTACTTC

J gene: TRBJ1-1
V gene: TRBV12-3/TRBV12-4
clone size: NA
D gene: NA
CDR3 protein: CASSFIRGTEAFF
CDR3 DNA: TGTGCCAGCAGTTTCATTAGGGGAACTGAAGCTTTCTTT

J gene: TRBJ1-2
V gene: TRBV6-6
clone size: NA
D gene: TRBD1
CDR3 protein: CASSEDRGGNYGYTF
CDR3 DNA: TGTGCCAGCAGTGAGGACAGGGGAGGCAACTATGGCTACACCTTC

J gene: TRBJ2-1
V gene: TRBV29-1
clone size: NA
D gene: TRBD2
CDR3 protein: CSVKRLAGVDNEQFF
CDR3 DNA: TGCAGCGTTAAAAGACTAGCGGGAGTTGATAATGAGCAGTTCTTC

J gene: TRBJ2-1
V gene: TRBV20-1
clone size: NA
D gene: TRBD2
CDR3 protein: CSGREFNNEQFF
CDR3 DNA: TGCAGTGGGCGGGAGTTCAACAATGAGCAGTTCTTC

J gene: TRBJ2-1
V gene: TRBV25-1
clone size: NA
D gene: TRBD2
CDR3 protein: CASSEVRGTSANNEQFF
CDR3 DNA: TGTGCCAGCAGTGAAGTCCGGGGGACTAGCGCAAACAATGAGCAGTTCTTC

J gene: TRBJ2-2
V gene: TRBV2
clone size: many
D gene: TRBD1
CDR3 protein: CASNRGPNTGELFF
CDR3 DNA: TGTGCCAGCAACAGGGGGCCTAACACCGGGGAGCTGTTTTTT

J gene: TRBJ2-5
V gene: TRBV5-1
clone size: few
D gene: NA
CDR3 protein: CASSLGWGMDETQYF
CDR3 DNA: TGCGCCAGCAGCTTGGGATGGGGGATGGATGAGACCCAGTACTTC

J gene: TRBJ2-7
V gene: TRBV6-5
clone size: few
D gene: TRBD2
CDR3 protein: CASSSTSGRAGQYF
CDR3 DNA: TGTGCCAGCAGTTCCACTAGCGGGAGGGCCGGGCAGTACTTC

J gene: TRBJ2-7
V gene: TRBV7-3
clone size: few
D gene: NA
CDR3 protein: CASSLTHSFSYEQYF
CDR3 DNA: TGTGCCAGCAGCTTAACCCACAGCTTCTCCTACGAGCAGTACTTC

J gene: TRBJ2-4
V gene: TRBV7-2
clone size: NA
D gene: NA
CDR3 protein: CASSPNRVGNIQYF
CDR3 DNA: TGTGCCAGCAGCCCAAACAGGGTTGGGAACATTCAGTACTTC

J gene: TRBJ2-7
V gene: TRBV20-1
clone size: NA
D gene: NA
CDR3 protein: CSARVSGYEQYF
CDR3 DNA: TGCAGTGCTAGAGTATCCGGCTACGAGCAGTACTTC

J gene: TRBJ2-1
V gene: TRBV4-2
clone size: NA
D gene: NA
CDR3 protein: CASSQEDSGVYNEQFF
CDR3 DNA: TGTGCCAGCAGCCAAGAGGACAGCGGGGTGTACAATGAGCAGTTCTTC

J gene: TRBJ2-5
V gene: TRBV4-3
clone size: many
D gene: NA
CDR3 protein: CASSQALGVETQYF
CDR3 DNA: TGCGCCAGCAGCCAAGCTCTGGGTGTGGAGACCCAGTACTTC

J gene: TRBJ2-2
V gene: TRBV7-3
clone size: NA
D gene: NA
CDR3 protein: CASSFGLGGELFF
CDR3 DNA: TGTGCCAGCAGCTTCGGACTGGGCGGGGAGCTGTTTTTT

J gene: TRBJ2-5
V gene: TRBV29-1
clone size: NA
D gene: TRBD2
CDR3 protein: CSVETQLAGVGETQYF
CDR3 DNA: TGCAGCGTTGAAACCCAACTAGCGGGAGTCGGGGAGACCCAGTACTTC

J gene: TRBJ2-5
V gene: TRBV20-1
clone size: NA
D gene: NA
CDR3 protein: CSAGDQETQYF
CDR3 DNA: TGCAGTGCAGGGGATCAAGAGACCCAGTACTTC

J gene: TRBJ2-6
V gene: TRBV28
clone size: many
D gene: NA
CDR3 protein: CASSFSSGANVLTF
CDR3 DNA: TGTGCCAGCAGTTTTAGCTCTGGGGCCAACGTCCTGACTTTC

J gene: TRBJ2-1
V gene: TRBV29-1
clone size: few
D gene: TRBD2
CDR3 protein: CSIIRGTSGYNEQFF
CDR3 DNA: TGCAGCATCATCAGGGGGACTAGCGGCTACAATGAGCAGTTCTTC

J gene: TRBJ2-3
V gene: TRBV7-9
clone size: NA
D gene: NA
CDR3 protein: CASSLLSVGDTQYF
CDR3 DNA: TGTGCCAGCAGCTTACTTAGTGTCGGAGATACGCAGTATTTT

J gene: TRBJ2-5
V gene: TRBV7-2
clone size: NA
D gene: NA
CDR3 protein: CASSLELMQETQYF
CDR3 DNA: TGTGCCAGCAGCTTAGAGCTTATGCAAGAGACCCAGTACTTC

J gene: TRBJ2-1
V gene: TRBV15
clone size: few
D gene: NA
CDR3 protein: CATSRRGVLGLQYNEQFF
CDR3 DNA: TGTGCCACCAGCAGGCGGGGCGTACTGGGACTTCAATACAATGAGCAGTTCTTC

J gene: TRBJ2-7
V gene: TRBV28
clone size: NA
D gene: TRBD2
CDR3 protein: CASSLPLAGAVYEQYF
CDR3 DNA: TGTGCCAGCAGTTTACCCCTAGCGGGAGCTGTCTACGAGCAGTACTTC

J gene: TRBJ2-7
V gene: TRBV15
clone size: few
D gene: TRBD1
CDR3 protein: CATSGPRDRFSYEQYF
CDR3 DNA: TGTGCCACCAGCGGCCCCCGGGACAGATTCTCCTACGAGCAGTACTTC

J gene: TRBJ2-1
V gene: TRBV7-9
clone size: NA
D gene: TRBD1
CDR3 protein: CASNEQGAYNEQFF
CDR3 DNA: TGTGCCAGCAACGAACAGGGGGCTTACAATGAGCAGTTCTTC

J gene: TRBJ2-5
V gene: TRBV5-5
clone size: NA
D gene: NA
CDR3 protein: CASSLIGAKETQYF
CDR3 DNA: TGTGCCAGCAGCTTAATCGGGGCCAAAGAGACCCAGTACTTC

J gene: TRBJ2-5
V gene: TRBV25-1
clone size: NA
D gene: NA
CDR3 protein: CASSVFGSGPLQETQYF
CDR3 DNA: TGTGCCAGCAGTGTTTTTGGTAGCGGACCTCTCCAAGAGACCCAGTACTTC

J gene: TRBJ2-3
V gene: TRBV7-2
clone size: NA
D gene: TRBD1
CDR3 protein: CASSSKDRDEDTQYF
CDR3 DNA: TGTGCCAGCAGCTCAAAGGACAGGGATGAGGATACGCAGTATTTT

J gene: TRBJ2-7
V gene: TRBV27
clone size: NA
D gene: TRBD2
CDR3 protein: CASSPMPLAGGPDEQYF
CDR3 DNA: TGTGCCAGCAGTCCCATGCCCCTAGCGGGAGGGCCCGACGAGCAGTACTTC

J gene: TRBJ1-1
V gene: TRBV27
clone size: few
D gene: NA
CDR3 protein: CASRWGTMNTEAFF
CDR3 DNA: TGTGCCAGCAGATGGGGCACCATGAACACTGAAGCTTTCTTT

J gene: TRBJ2-1
V gene: TRBV7-3
clone size: NA
D gene: TRBD2
CDR3 protein: CASSFYLREGNEQFF
CDR3 DNA: TGTGCCAGCAGCTTCTATCTGCGGGAGGGCAATGAGCAGTTCTTC

J gene: TRBJ2-5
V gene: TRBV29-1
clone size: many
D gene: NA
CDR3 protein: CSVATKETQYF
CDR3 DNA: TGCAGCGTTGCAACCAAGGAGACCCAGTACTTC

J gene: TRBJ2-7
V gene: TRBV5-1
clone size: NA
D gene: NA
CDR3 protein: CASSLEGTGYDEQYF
CDR3 DNA: TGCGCCAGCAGCTTGGAAGGGACTGGGTACGACGAGCAGTACTTC